These 3 T cell receptor beta chains were all obtained from the same sample, sequenced in a study of blood T cell repertoires in COVID-19. TCRdb keeps only in-frame clones here, not all; method: immunoSEQ multiplex PCR. The sample lists under 100,000 clones, 75% to 90% occurring once. Sequences were obtained from peripheral blood. The source of these receptors is a woman aged 40 to 50 with active or convalescent COVID-19.

This clone was observed a single time. V usage is TRBV18 and J usage is TRBJ1-4, with a possible D match to TRBD1 (5 bases). The germline gives CDR1 KGHSH, CDR2 LQKENI. Trimming took 1 base from V and 5 from J, leaving 14 bases between them. The CDR3 runs 16 residues. Here the CDR3 reads CASSPRVGRANEKLFF. CDR3 DNA: TGTGCCAGCTCACCACGGGTCGGCAGGGCGAATGAAAAACTGTTTTTT. The entire variable domain, with the rest obtained from reference TRBV18 and TRBJ1-4, is as follows: NAGVMQNPRHLVRRRGQEARLRCSPMKGHSHVYWYRQLPEEGLKFMVYLQKENIIDESGMPKERFSAEFPKEGPSILRIQQVVRGDSAAYFCASSPRVGRANEKLFFGSGTQLSVL.

The J gene is TRBJ1-3, the V gene TRBV28; D possibly corresponds to TRBD1 (6 bases). The CDR3 contains 18 residues. CDR1 is MDHEN, CDR2 SYDVKM, per germline. Trimming left V 4 bases short and J 0 bases short, with 19 bases between. DNA of the CDR3: TGTGCCAGCAGTTCCCACTCTACAGGGATCCTCTCTGGAAACACCATATATTTT. It is translated as CASSSHSTGILSGNTIYF.

The genes are TRBV7-2 and TRBJ2-7; 14 bases align to TRBD2. V gave up 5 bases and J gave up 2 bases; unmatched junction bases: 8. CDR1 and CDR2 from the germline V gene are SGHTA and FQGNSA. This CDR3 is 17 amino acids long. The CDR3 nucleotides read TGTGCCAGCAGCCTAACGGGACTAGCGGGAGAGACCTACGAGCAGTACTTC. Translation gives CASSLTGLAGETYEQYF.